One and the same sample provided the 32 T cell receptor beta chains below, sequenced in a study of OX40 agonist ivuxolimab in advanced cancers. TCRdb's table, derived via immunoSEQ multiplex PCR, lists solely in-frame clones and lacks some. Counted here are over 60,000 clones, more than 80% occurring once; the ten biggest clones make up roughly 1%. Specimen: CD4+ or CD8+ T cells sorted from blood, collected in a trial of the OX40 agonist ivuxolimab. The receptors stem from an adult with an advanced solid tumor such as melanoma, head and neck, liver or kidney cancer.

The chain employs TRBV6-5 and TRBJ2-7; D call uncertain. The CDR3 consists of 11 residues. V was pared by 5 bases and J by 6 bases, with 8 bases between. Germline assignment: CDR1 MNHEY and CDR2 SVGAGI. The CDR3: CASSLRFEQYF. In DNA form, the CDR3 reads TGTGCCAGCAGTCTCCGGTTCGAGCAGTACTTC.

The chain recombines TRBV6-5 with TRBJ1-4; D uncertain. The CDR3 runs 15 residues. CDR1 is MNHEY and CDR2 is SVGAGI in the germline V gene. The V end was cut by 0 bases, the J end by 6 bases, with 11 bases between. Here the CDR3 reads CASSYSAGPHEKLFF. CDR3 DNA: TGTGCCAGCAGTTACTCTGCTGGGCCCCATGAAAAACTGTTTTTT.

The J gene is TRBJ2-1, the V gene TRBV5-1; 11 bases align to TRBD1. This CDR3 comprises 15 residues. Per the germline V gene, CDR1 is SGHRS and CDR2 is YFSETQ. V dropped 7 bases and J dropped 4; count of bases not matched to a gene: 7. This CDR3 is CASSGGTGGYNEQFF. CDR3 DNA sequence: TGCGCCAGCTCGGGTGGGACAGGGGGATACAATGAGCAGTTCTTC.

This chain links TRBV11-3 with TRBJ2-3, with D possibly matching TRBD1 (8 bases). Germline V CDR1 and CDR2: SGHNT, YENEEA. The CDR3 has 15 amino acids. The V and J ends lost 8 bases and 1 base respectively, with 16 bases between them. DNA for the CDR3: TGTGCCAGCGGACAGGGAGGGTACGGCACAGATACGCAGTATTTT. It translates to CASGQGGYGTDTQYF.

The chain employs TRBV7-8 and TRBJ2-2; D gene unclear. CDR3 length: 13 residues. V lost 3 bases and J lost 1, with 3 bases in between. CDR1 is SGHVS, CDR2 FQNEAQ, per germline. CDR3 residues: CASSLMNTGELFF. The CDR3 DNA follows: TGTGCCAGCAGCTTGATGAACACCGGGGAGCTGTTTTTT.

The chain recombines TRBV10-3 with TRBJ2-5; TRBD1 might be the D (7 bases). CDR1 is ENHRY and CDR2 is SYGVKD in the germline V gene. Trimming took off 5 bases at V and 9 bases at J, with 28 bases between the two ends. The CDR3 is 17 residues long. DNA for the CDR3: TGTGCCATCAGTCAAGTCGGGGGACAGCCGGAGAATCAGGCCCAGTACTTC. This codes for CAISQVGGQPENQAQYF.

The CDR3 region is CASSPPGQGNTEAFF. The DNA for the CDR3 is TGTGCCAGCAGCCCGCCGGGACAGGGGAACACTGAAGCTTTCTTT. The gene calls are TRBV28 and TRBJ1-1; 9 nucleotides align to TRBD1. CDR1 MDHEN and CDR2 SYDVKM come from the germline V gene. V shed 6 bases, J shed 1 base, and the junction held 6 bases outside the gene matches. This CDR3 contains 15 residues.

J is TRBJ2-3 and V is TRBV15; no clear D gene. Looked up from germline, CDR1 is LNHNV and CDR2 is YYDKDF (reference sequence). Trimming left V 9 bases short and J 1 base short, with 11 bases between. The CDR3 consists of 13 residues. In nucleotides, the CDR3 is TGTGCCACACTACTGGCGGGCACAGATACGCAGTATTTT. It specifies CATLLAGTDTQYF. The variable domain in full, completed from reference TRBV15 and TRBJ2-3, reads DAMVIQNPRYQVTQFGKPVTLSCSQTLNHNVMYWYQQKSSQAPKLLFHYYDKDFNNEADTPDNFQSRRPNTSFCFLDIRSPGLGDTAMYLCATLLAGTDTQYFGPGTRLTVL.

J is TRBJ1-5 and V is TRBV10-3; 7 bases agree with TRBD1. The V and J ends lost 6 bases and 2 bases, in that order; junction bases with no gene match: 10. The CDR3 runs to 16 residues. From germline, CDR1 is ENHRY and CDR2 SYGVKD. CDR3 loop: CAIRDHEGAGNQPQHF. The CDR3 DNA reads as TGTGCCATCAGGGATCACGAGGGGGCTGGCAATCAGCCCCAGCATTTT.

Here the CDR3 DNA reads TGTGCCAGCAGCCTCCAAAGGGGTCGTGAAGCTTTCTTT. Its translation: CASSLQRGREAFF. The V gene is TRBV14, the J gene TRBJ1-1; possibly TRBD1 for D (5 bases). Trimming removed 4 bases from V and 7 bases from J, with 13 bases in between. This CDR3 comprises 13 residues. Germline CDR1 SGHDN, CDR2 FVKESK.

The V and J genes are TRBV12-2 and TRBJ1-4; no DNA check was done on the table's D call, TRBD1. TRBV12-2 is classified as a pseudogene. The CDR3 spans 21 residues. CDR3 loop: CASRLARDWTGDLDLNEKLFF. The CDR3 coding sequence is TGTGCAAGTCGCTTAGCGCGAGACTGGACAGGGGATTTGGATTTAAATGAAAAACTGTTTTTT.

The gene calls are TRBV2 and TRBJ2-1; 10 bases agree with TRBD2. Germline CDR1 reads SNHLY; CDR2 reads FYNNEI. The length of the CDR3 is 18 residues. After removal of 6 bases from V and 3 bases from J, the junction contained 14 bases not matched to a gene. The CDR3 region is CASSRPLRTSGNYNEQFF. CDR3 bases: TGTGCCAGCAGCCGACCCTTGCGGACTAGCGGCAACTACAATGAGCAGTTCTTC.

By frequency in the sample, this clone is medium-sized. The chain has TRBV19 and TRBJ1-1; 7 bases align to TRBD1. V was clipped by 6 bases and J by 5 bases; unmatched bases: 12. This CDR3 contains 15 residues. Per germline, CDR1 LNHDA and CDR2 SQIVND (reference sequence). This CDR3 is CASSAQGGAWTEAFF. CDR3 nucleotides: TGTGCCAGTAGCGCCCAGGGGGGGGCGTGGACTGAAGCTTTCTTT.

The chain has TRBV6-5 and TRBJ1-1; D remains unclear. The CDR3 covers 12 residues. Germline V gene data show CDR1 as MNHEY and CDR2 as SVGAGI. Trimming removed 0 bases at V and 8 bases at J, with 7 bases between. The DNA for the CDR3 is TGTGCCAGCAGTTACTCGTATAGGGAAGCTTTCTTT. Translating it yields CASSYSYREAFF.

Here the CDR3 reads CASSLRYPGELFF. CDR3 DNA sequence: TGTGCCAGCAGCCTCCGATACCCCGGGGAGCTGTTTTTT. The J gene is TRBJ2-2, the V gene TRBV5-8; unclear D gene. The CDR3 has 13 residues. V was shortened by 4 bases and J by 6 bases, with 10 bases between the two germline ends. Germline lookup yields CDR1 SGHTS and CDR2 YDEGEE. Full variable domain (rest looked up from reference TRBV5-8 and TRBJ2-2): EAGVTQSPTHLIKTRGQQATLRCSPISGHTSVYWYQQALGLGLQFLLWYDEGEERNRGNFPPRFSGRQFPNYSSELNVNALELEDSALYLCASSLRYPGELFFGEGSRLTVL.

The chain's CDR3 is CASRGSGLSEQFF. CDR3 bases: TGTGCCAGCAGGGGCTCGGGACTATCTGAGCAGTTCTTC. The V call is TRBV2, the J call TRBJ2-1; 7 nucleotides line up with TRBD2. Germline V gene lookup returns CDR1 SNHLY and CDR2 FYNNEI. With V trimmed by 6 bases and J by 9 bases, 8 bases remained unmatched. CDR3 length: 13 amino acids.

This CDR3 is CASSSVLEETQYF. CDR3 in DNA: TGTGCCAGCAGCTCTGTCTTGGAAGAGACCCAGTACTTC. The chain is built from TRBV5-4 and TRBJ2-5; D unclear. Deletions cut 3 bases from V and 3 bases from J, with 9 bases between. The V gene's germline CDR1 is SGHNT and CDR2 YYREEE (reference sequence). The CDR3 loop spans 13 amino acids.

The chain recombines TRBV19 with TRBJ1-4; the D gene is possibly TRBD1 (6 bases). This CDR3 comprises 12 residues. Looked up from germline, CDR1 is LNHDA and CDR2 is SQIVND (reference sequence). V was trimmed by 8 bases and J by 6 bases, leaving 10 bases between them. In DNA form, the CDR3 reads TGTGCCAGTCGCCGGACAGATGAAAAACTGTTTTTT. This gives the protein CASRRTDEKLFF.

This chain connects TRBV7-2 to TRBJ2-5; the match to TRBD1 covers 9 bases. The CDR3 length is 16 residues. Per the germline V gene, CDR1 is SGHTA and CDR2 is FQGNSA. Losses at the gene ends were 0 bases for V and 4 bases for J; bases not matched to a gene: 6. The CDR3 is CASSLARDRAVETQYF. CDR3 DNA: TGTGCCAGCAGCTTAGCAAGGGACAGGGCGGTAGAGACCCAGTACTTC.

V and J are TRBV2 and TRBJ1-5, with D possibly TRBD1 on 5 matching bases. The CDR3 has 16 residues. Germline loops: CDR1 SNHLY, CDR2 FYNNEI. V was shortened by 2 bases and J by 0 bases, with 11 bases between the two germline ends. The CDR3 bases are TGTGCCAGCAGTGAAAGACAGCCATATAGCAATCAGCCCCAGCATTTT. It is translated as CASSERQPYSNQPQHF.

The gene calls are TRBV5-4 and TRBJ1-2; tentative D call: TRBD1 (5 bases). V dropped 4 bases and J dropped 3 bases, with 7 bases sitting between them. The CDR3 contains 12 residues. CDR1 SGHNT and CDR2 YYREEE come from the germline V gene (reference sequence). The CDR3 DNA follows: TGTGCCAGCAGCCCAGGGTACTATGGCTACACCTTC. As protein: CASSPGYYGYTF.

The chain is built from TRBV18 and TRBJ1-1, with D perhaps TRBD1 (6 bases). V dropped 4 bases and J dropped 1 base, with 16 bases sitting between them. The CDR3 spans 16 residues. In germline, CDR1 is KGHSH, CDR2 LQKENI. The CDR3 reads CASSRKTGVSNTEAFF. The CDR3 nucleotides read TGTGCCAGCTCACGAAAGACAGGCGTATCGAACACTGAAGCTTTCTTT. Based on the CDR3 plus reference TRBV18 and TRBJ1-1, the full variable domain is NAGVMQNPRHLVRRRGQEARLRCSPMKGHSHVYWYRQLPEEGLKFMVYLQKENIIDESGMPKERFSAEFPKEGPSILRIQQVVRGDSAAYFCASSRKTGVSNTEAFFGQGTRLTVV.

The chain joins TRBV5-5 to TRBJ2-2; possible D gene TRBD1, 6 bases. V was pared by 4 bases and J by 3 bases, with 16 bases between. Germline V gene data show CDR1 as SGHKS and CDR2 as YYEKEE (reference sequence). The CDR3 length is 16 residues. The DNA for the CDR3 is TGTGCCAGCAGCGGAACAGGGTTTCTCGACACCGGGGAGCTGTTTTTT. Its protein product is CASSGTGFLDTGELFF.

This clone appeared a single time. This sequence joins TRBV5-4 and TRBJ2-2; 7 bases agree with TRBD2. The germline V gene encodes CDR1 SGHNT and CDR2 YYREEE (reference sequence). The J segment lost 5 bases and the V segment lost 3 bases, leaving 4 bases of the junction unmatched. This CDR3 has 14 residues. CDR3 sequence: CASSSGGATGELFF. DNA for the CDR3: TGTGCCAGCAGCTCGGGGGGAGCGACCGGGGAGCTGTTTTTT.

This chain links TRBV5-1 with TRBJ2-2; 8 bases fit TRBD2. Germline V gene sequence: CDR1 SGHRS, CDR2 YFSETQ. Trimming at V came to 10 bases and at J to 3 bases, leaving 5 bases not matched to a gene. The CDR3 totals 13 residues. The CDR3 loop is CASGRGDTGELFF. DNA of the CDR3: TGCGCCTCCGGGAGGGGAGACACCGGGGAGCTGTTTTTT.

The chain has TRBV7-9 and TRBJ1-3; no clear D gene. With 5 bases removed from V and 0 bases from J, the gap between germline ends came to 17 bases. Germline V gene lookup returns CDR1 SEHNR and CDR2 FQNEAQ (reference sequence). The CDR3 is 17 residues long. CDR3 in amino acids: CASSKPGGPRSGNTIYF. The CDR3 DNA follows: TGTGCCAGCAGCAAGCCGGGTGGGCCCCGCTCTGGAAACACCATATATTTT.

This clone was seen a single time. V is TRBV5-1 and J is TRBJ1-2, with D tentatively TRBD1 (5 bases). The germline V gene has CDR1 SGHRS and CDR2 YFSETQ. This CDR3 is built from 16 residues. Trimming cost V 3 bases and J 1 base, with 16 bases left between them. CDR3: CASSSGGARDNYGYTF. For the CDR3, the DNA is TGCGCCAGCAGCTCGGGAGGGGCTCGAGATAACTATGGCTACACCTTC.

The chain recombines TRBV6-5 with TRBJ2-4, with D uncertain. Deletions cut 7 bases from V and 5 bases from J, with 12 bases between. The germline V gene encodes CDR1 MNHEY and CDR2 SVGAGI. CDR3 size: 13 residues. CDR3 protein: CASNPPGQNIQYF. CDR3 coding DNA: TGTGCCAGCAACCCCCCCGGACAAAACATTCAGTACTTC.

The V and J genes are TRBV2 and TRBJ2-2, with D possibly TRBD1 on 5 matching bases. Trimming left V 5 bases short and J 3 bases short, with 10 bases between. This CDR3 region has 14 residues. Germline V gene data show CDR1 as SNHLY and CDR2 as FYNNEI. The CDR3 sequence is CASSSGSHTGELFF. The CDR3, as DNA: TGTGCCAGCAGTTCAGGGTCCCACACCGGGGAGCTGTTTTTT.

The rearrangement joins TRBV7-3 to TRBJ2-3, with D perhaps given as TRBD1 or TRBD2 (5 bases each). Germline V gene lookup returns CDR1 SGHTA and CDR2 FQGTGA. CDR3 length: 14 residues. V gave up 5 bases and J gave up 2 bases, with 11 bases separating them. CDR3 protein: CASSPGTHTDTQYF. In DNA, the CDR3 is TGTGCCAGCAGCCCCGGGACCCACACAGATACGCAGTATTTT.

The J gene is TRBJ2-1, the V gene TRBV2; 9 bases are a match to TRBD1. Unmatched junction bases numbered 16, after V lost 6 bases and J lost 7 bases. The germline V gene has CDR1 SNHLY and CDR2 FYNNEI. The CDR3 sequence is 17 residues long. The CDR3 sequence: CASSLSGGTGKNNEQFF. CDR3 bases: TGTGCCAGCAGCCTTTCTGGGGGGACAGGGAAGAATAATGAGCAGTTCTTC.

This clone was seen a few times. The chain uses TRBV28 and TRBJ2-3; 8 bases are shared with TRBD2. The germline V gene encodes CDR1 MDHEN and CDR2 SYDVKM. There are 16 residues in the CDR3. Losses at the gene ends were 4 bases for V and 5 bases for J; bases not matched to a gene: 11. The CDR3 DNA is TGTGCCAGCAGTTCCCCTCGGGGGGGGGCGAGAGATACGCAGTATTTT. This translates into CASSSPRGGARDTQYF. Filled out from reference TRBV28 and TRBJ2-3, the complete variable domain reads DVKVTQSSRYLVKRTGEKVFLECVQDMDHENMFWYRQDPGLGLRLIYFSYDVKMKEKGDIPEGYSVSREKKERFSLILESASTNQTSMYLCASSSPRGGARDTQYFGPGTRLTVL.